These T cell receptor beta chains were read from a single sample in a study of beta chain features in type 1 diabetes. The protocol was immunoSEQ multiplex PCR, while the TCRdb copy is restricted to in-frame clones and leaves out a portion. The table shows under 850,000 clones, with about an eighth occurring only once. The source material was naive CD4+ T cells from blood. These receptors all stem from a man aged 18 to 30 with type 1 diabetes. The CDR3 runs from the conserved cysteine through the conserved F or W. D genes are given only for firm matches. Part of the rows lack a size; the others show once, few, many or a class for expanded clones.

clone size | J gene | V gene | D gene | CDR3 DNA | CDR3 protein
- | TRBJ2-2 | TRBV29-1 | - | TGCAGCGTTGGGGCAGGGATTAACACCGGGGAGCTGTTTTTT | CSVGAGINTGELFF
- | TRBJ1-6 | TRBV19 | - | TGTGCCAGTAGTCCCCGGGACACCAATTCACCCCTCCACTTT | CASSPRDTNSPLHF
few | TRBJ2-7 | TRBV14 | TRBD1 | TGTGCCAGCAGCTCCGACAGGGCTCCTAGGGAGCAGTACTTC | CASSSDRAPREQYF
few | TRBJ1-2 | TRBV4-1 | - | TGCGCCAGCAGCCAACCACGGGATCGCGTGAGTGGGTATGGCTACACCTTC | CASSQPRDRVSGYGYTF
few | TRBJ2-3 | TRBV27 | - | TGTGCCAGCAGTCCTCAGTCCGGGACACCCACAGATACGCAGTATTTT | CASSPQSGTPTDTQYF
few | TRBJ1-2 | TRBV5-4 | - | TGTGCCAGCAGCCCCGGGACGGTTAACTATGGCTACACCTTC | CASSPGTVNYGYTF
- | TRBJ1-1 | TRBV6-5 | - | TGTGCCAGCACCCAAGGTCCTGAAGCTTTCTTT | CASTQGPEAFF
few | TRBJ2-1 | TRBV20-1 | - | TGCAGTGCTAGAGGTCCAGGGCTGTTCTTC | CSARGPGLFF
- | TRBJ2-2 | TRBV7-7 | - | TGTGCTAGCAGCTTAGACATCCAGGGGACCGGGGAGCTGTTTTTT | CASSLDIQGTGELFF
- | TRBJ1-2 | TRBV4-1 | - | TGCGCCAGCAGCCAAGAGAGGATCTATGGCTACACCTTC | CASSQERIYGYTF
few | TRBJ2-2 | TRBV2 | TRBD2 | TGTGCCAGCAGACGGACTAGCGGGGTAAACACCGGGGAGCTGTTTTTT | CASRRTSGVNTGELFF
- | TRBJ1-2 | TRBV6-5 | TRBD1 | TGTGCCAGCAGTTACCCCGGACAGGGGAAGTATGGCTACACCTTC | CASSYPGQGKYGYTF
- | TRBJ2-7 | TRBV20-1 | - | TGCAGTGTCCAAGCCAGGCTCGAGCAGTACTTC | CSVQARLEQYF